This is a list of T cell receptor beta chains from one sample in a study of PD-1 blockade in mismatch repair-deficient tumors. Only in-frame clones appear in the TCRdb table, and some are missing; sequencing was by immunoSEQ multiplex PCR. The sample has roughly 14,000 clones; roughly 84% are singletons. Antigen specificity for these receptors is unknown. This specimen consisted of cells cultured in vitro, obtained from a patient treated with pembrolizumab. The receptor source for this set is an adult with mismatch repair-deficient cancer. Both conserved end residues are part of each CDR3. The order of the fields is J gene, clone size, V gene, D gene, CDR3 DNA, CDR3 protein. D genes are given only for firm matches. Part of the rows lack a size; the others show once, few, many or a class for expanded clones.

>TRBJ1-5|-|TRBV28|-
TGTGCCAGCAGTTTAAACTCAGGGGCGCTTCCGTTCAGTCAGCCCCAGCATTTT
CASSLNSGALPFSQPQHF
>TRBJ2-1|-|TRBV5-4|-
TGTGCCAGCAGCTGGGCGTCCAGATCGTTCGATGAGCAGTTCTTC
CASSWASRSFDEQFF
>TRBJ1-1|-|TRBV6-1|-
TGTGCCATCGCCTTTACAGGGCCGAACACTGAAGCTTTCTTT
CAIAFTGPNTEAFF
>TRBJ1-1|-|TRBV10-3|-
TGTGCCATCAGTGGGGGCGGTGAAGCTTTCTTT
CAISGGGEAFF
>TRBJ1-1|few|TRBV28|-
TGTGCCAGCAGTTTTTCAGGATGGGAATCTGAAGCTTTCTTT
CASSFSGWESEAFF
>TRBJ2-4|-|TRBV9|TRBD1
TGTGCCAGCAGCCCGTACAGGGGAGCCAAAAACATTCAGTACTTC
CASSPYRGAKNIQYF
>TRBJ2-2|-|TRBV4-2|TRBD2
TGTGCCAGCAGCCAACAGAAGGGGCTAGCGGGAGGATGGACCGGGGAGCTGTTTTTT
CASSQQKGLAGGWTGELFF
>TRBJ1-1|-|TRBV18|TRBD1
TGTGCCAGCTCCCCTGACAGGGTGGTAACTGAAGCTTTCTTT
CASSPDRVVTEAFF
>TRBJ2-1|-|TRBV21-1|-
TGTGCCAGCACCGCACGTCCGCAGGGGAATGAGCAGTTCTTC
CASTARPQGNEQFF
>TRBJ2-1|-|TRBV19|-
TGTGCCAGTAGTAGCCGAGATAGGCAGTTCTTC
CASSSRDRQFF
>TRBJ2-1|-|TRBV11-2|-
TGTGCCAGCAGCTTAGTCAAGCTCGGTGAGCAGTTCTTC
CASSLVKLGEQFF
>TRBJ1-2|few|TRBV29-1|-
TGCAGCGTTGAGTCAGGAACTAACTATGGCTACACCTTC
CSVESGTNYGYTF
>TRBJ1-1|-|TRBV5-4|-
TGTGCCAGCAGCTATCCGGGACGGGAAAACACTGAAGCTTTCTTT
CASSYPGRENTEAFF
>TRBJ1-2|-|TRBV18|-
TGTGCCAGCTCGCCCATTCGGCAGTCCGAGTTTGGGGGCTACACCTTC
CASSPIRQSEFGGYTF
>TRBJ2-2|-|TRBV13|-
TGTGCCAGCAGCTCTCCCCTTTCGGGGGCCACCGGGGAGCTGTTTTTT
CASSSPLSGATGELFF
>TRBJ2-7|-|TRBV28|TRBD2
TGTGCCAGCAGGAAGGCGGGAGGGCCCTACGAGCAGTACTTC
CASRKAGGPYEQYF
>TRBJ1-6|-|TRBV6-6|TRBD1
TGTGCCAGCAGTTATAGGACAGGGGGATACGTCAGCCACTTT
CASSYRTGGYVSHF
>TRBJ2-7|few|TRBV9|-
TGTGCCAGCAGCGGGATTTCCTACGAGCAGTACTTC
CASSGISYEQYF
>TRBJ1-1|few|TRBV2|TRBD1
TGTGCCAGCAACTCGGGTGACAGGGCGAACACTGAAGCTTTCTTT
CASNSGDRANTEAFF
>TRBJ1-2|-|TRBV7-9|-
TGTGCCAGCAGCTTAGCTCCGGGGGCGGCCTATGGCTACACCTTC
CASSLAPGAAYGYTF
>TRBJ2-5|-|TRBV4-2|-
TGTGCCAGCAGCCAAGATCCCCCCCCCAGCGGAGAGACCCAGTACTTC
CASSQDPPPSGETQYF
>TRBJ1-1|-|TRBV10-3|-
TGTGCCATCAGTGAGGGGGGGTGGGCTTTCTTT
CAISEGGWAFF
>TRBJ2-7|-|TRBV5-4|TRBD2
TGTGCCAGCAGCCCGGGACTAGCGGGAGGTGAGCAGTACTTC
CASSPGLAGGEQYF
>TRBJ1-5|-|TRBV19|-
TGTGCCAGTAGTAAACCTATTGGCAATCAGCCCCAGCATTTT
CASSKPIGNQPQHF
>TRBJ2-3|-|TRBV2|-
TGTGCCAGCAGTGAAGCGCTTGGAGATACGCAGTATTTT
CASSEALGDTQYF
>TRBJ2-3|-|TRBV25-1|-
TGTGCCAGCACCCCCGGAATCGGGACGCAGTATTTT
CASTPGIGTQYF
>TRBJ2-1|few|TRBV5-6|-
TGTGCCAGCAGCTTGGGGGGTTTCCTACCAACGGGATACAATGAGCAGTTCTTC
CASSLGGFLPTGYNEQFF
>TRBJ2-3|-|TRBV5-1|TRBD2
TGCGCCAGCAGCTTTGTTATTTTGCTAGCGGGGCCGTCGAGCACAGATACGCAGTATTTT
CASSFVILLAGPSSTDTQYF
>TRBJ2-5|-|TRBV6-1|TRBD1
TGTGCCAGCAGTAGACAGGGGGAGACCCAGTACTTC
CASSRQGETQYF
>TRBJ2-1|-|TRBV7-3|-
TGTGCCAGCAGCCCAGCTACGACGGCGAGCTCCTACAATGAGCAGTTCTTC
CASSPATTASSYNEQFF
>TRBJ1-2|-|TRBV7-2|-
TGTGCCAGCAGCTTATATACAGGGTCGAACTATGGCTACACCTTC
CASSLYTGSNYGYTF
>TRBJ1-1|-|TRBV7-9|-
TGTGCCAGCAGCCCGGTAGGCACTGAAGCTTTCTTT
CASSPVGTEAFF
>TRBJ2-3|few|TRBV27|TRBD2
TGTGCCAGCAGTCGACTAGCGGGGGCCTTATGGACAGATACGCAGTATTTT
CASSRLAGALWTDTQYF
>TRBJ1-1|-|TRBV5-1|TRBD1
TGCGCCAGCAGCTTGGCCGGGACAGGGGGCTCAGAAGCTTTCTTT
CASSLAGTGGSEAFF
>TRBJ1-1|-|TRBV7-9|-
TGTGCCAGCAGCTTAGTTGGCAGGGAGAACACTGAAGCTTTCTTT
CASSLVGRENTEAFF
>TRBJ2-3|-|TRBV5-8|-
TGTGCCAGCAGCTTGGTTTCCAGCGGGGATACGCAGTATTTT
CASSLVSSGDTQYF
>TRBJ2-3|-|TRBV7-6|TRBD1
TGTGCCAGCAGCCCAGCACAGGGGGGAGCAGATACGCAGTATTTT
CASSPAQGGADTQYF
>TRBJ2-1|-|TRBV5-1|TRBD2
TGCGCCACGGCGGCGGGAGGGCCAGAGAATGAGCAGTTCTTC
CATAAGGPENEQFF
>TRBJ2-5|-|TRBV27|-
TGTGCCAGCAGTTTAAGCGGAGAGACCCAGTACTTC
CASSLSGETQYF
>TRBJ2-7|-|TRBV11-2|TRBD1
TGTGCCAGCAGCCTGGGACAGGGTAGCTCCTACGAGCAGTACTTC
CASSLGQGSSYEQYF
>TRBJ1-1|-|TRBV6-5|-
TGTGCCAGCAGTTACTCGAGACAGAGCACTGAAGCTTTCTTT
CASSYSRQSTEAFF
>TRBJ1-5|once|TRBV5-6|TRBD1
TGTGCCAGCAGCTTGGGGACAGGGGGTTGGCAGCCCCAGCATTTT
CASSLGTGGWQPQHF
>TRBJ2-3|-|TRBV2|TRBD2
TGTGCCAGGGGGCTAGCGGAGATCACAGATACGCAGTATTTT
CARGLAEITDTQYF
>TRBJ2-4|-|TRBV18|-
TGTGCCAGCTCACGAACAGGGCTGGCCAAAAACATTCAGTACTTC
CASSRTGLAKNIQYF
>TRBJ2-7|few|TRBV7-3|TRBD2
TGTGCCAGCAGTTTCGACGGGACTAGCTCCTACGAGCAGTACTTC
CASSFDGTSSYEQYF
>TRBJ1-1|-|TRBV28|-
TGTGCCAGCAGTGTCTCAGAGTACACTGAAGCTTTCTTT
CASSVSEYTEAFF
>TRBJ1-6|-|TRBV5-1|TRBD1
TGCGCCAGCAGCTTGGGGCAGGGGGAGAATTCACCCCTCCACTTT
CASSLGQGENSPLHF
>TRBJ2-1|-|TRBV7-7|-
TGTGCCAGCAGCTTAGCCGGGGACCAGTGGGGCGCCACTGAGCAGTTCTTC
CASSLAGDQWGATEQFF
>TRBJ2-3|-|TRBV28|TRBD1
TGTGCCAGCAGTTTAGGGACAGTTAGCACAGATACGCAGTATTTT
CASSLGTVSTDTQYF
>TRBJ2-1|few|TRBV21-1|-
TGTGCCAGCAGCAAAGGGAGACAGGGGTTTGGAAATGAGCAGTTCTTC
CASSKGRQGFGNEQFF
>TRBJ2-1|once|TRBV5-1|TRBD1
TGCGCCAGCAGCTTGGGGACAGGGGCCAATGAGCAGTTCTTC
CASSLGTGANEQFF
>TRBJ1-2|once|TRBV7-9|-
TGTGCCAGCAGCTTATTCGGGGGCGCGCTTGGCTACACCTTC
CASSLFGGALGYTF